Below are 10 T cell receptor beta chains sequenced from a single sample in a study of T cell responses to AZD1222 COVID-19 vaccine. Data came from immunoSEQ multiplex PCR; TCRdb stores just in-frame clones and leaves some out. Seen here are 85,000 to 130,000 clones, 80% to 90% observed once, and the top ten hold 7% to 10%. This specimen was peripheral blood, taken on day 0 of AZD1222 vaccination. These receptors all come from an adult in good health.

V gene TRBV11-2 combines with J gene TRBJ1-5; 7 nucleotides agree with TRBD1. From germline, CDR1 is SGHAT and CDR2 FQNNGV. Losses at the gene ends were 2 bases for V and 7 bases for J; bases not matched to a gene: 8. This CDR3 has 15 residues. CDR3 in DNA: TGTGCCAGCAGCTTATCGAGTGGAGGGGGCCAGCCCCAGCATTTT. Amino acid sequence: CASSLSSGGGQPQHF.

The V and J genes are TRBV11-2 and TRBJ1-5, with a tentative D call TRBD1 (5 bases). V shed 5 bases and J shed 2 bases, with 16 bases lying between them. The CDR3 consists of 16 residues. In germline, CDR1 is SGHAT, CDR2 FQNNGV. The CDR3 DNA sequence: TGTGCCAGCAGCCGGGGCGGGTCGGGGCGCAATCAGCCCCAGCATTTT. It is translated as CASSRGGSGRNQPQHF.

The rearrangement links TRBV15 to TRBJ2-5, with D perhaps matching TRBD2 (6 bases). Trimming took 0 bases from V and 3 from J, leaving 8 bases between them. Germline CDR1 and CDR2: LNHNV and YYDKDF (reference sequence). CDR3 length equals 14 residues. CDR3: CATSRDRGEETQYF. In DNA form, the CDR3 reads TGTGCCACCAGCAGAGATCGCGGGGAAGAGACCCAGTACTTC.

The rearrangement links TRBV7-2 to TRBJ1-1, with no clear D. The CDR3 length is 13 residues. CDR1 and CDR2 (germline): SGHTA, FQGNSA. V lost 6 bases and J 5 bases, leaving 13 bases between the germline ends. CDR3 residues: CASSPEGVTEAFF. CDR3 nucleotide sequence: TGTGCCAGCAGTCCCGAGGGAGTAACTGAAGCTTTCTTT.

V is TRBV11-2 and J is TRBJ2-3; 9 nucleotides line up with TRBD2. This CDR3 contains 19 residues. With 4 bases clipped from V and 6 bases from J, the junction kept 20 bases outside the gene matches. CDR1 SGHAT and CDR2 FQNNGV come from the germline V gene. The CDR3 DNA reads TGTGCCAGCAGCTCGTATGGCGGGAGGGCCCGGATCCCTACCGATACGCAGTATTTT. This codes for CASSSYGGRARIPTDTQYF. Variable domain in full (rest from reference TRBV11-2 and TRBJ2-3): EAGVAQSPRYKIIEKRQSVAFWCNPISGHATLYWYQQILGQGPKLLIQFQNNGVVDDSQLPKDRFSAERLKGVDSTLKIQPAKLEDSAVYLCASSSYGGRARIPTDTQYFGPGTRLTVL.

J is TRBJ1-6 and V is TRBV28, with TRBD1 identical over 7 bases. Germline trimming cut 4 bases from V and 1 base from J; bases unmatched to any gene: 4. CDR3 length: 16 residues. Germline assignment: CDR1 MDHEN and CDR2 SYDVKM. CDR3 region: CASSSPGGSYNSPLHF. CDR3 DNA sequence: TGTGCCAGCAGTTCCCCAGGGGGGTCCTATAATTCACCCCTCCACTTT. Filled out from reference TRBV28 and TRBJ1-6, the complete variable domain reads DVKVTQSSRYLVKRTGEKVFLECVQDMDHENMFWYRQDPGLGLRLIYFSYDVKMKEKGDIPEGYSVSREKKERFSLILESASTNQTSMYLCASSSPGGSYNSPLHFGNGTRLTVT.

The V and J genes are TRBV10-3 and TRBJ2-2, with TRBD1 as a possible D gene (5 bases). Germline V CDR1 and CDR2: ENHRY, SYGVKD. Trimming took 5 bases from V and 0 from J, leaving 16 bases between them. The CDR3 spans 17 residues. The CDR3 protein is CAISLTLGAANTGELFF. In nucleotides, the CDR3 is TGTGCCATCAGTCTGACCCTAGGGGCCGCGAACACCGGGGAGCTGTTTTTT.

This chain joins TRBV6-1 and TRBJ2-1, with D maybe TRBD1 (7 bases). V was clipped by 0 bases and J by 7 bases, with 22 bases between them. Looked up from germline, CDR1 is MNHNS and CDR2 is SASEGT. The CDR3 has 18 residues. CDR3 sequence reads: CASSEALIVWQGGNEQFF. CDR3 bases: TGTGCCAGCAGTGAAGCGCTTATCGTCTGGCAGGGGGGAAATGAGCAGTTCTTC.

In its sample, this clone was seen once. This sequence joins TRBV11-2 and TRBJ1-4; D not resolved. The CDR3 loop spans 16 amino acids. V dropped 5 bases and J dropped 5 bases, with 18 bases sitting between them. CDR1 SGHAT and CDR2 FQNNGV come from the germline V gene. Here the CDR3 DNA reads TGTGCCAGCAGCGCCGGAAAGGCCCTAAGAAATGAAAAACTGTTTTTT. The encoded protein is CASSAGKALRNEKLFF.

The chain has TRBV15 and TRBJ1-4; no clear D gene. Trimming pared 0 bases from V and 2 bases from J, leaving 10 bases between. Germline V lookup: CDR1 LNHNV, CDR2 YYDKDF (reference sequence). This CDR3 contains 16 residues. CDR3 sequence reads: CATSRDGGPTNEKLFF. CDR3 in DNA: TGTGCCACCAGCAGAGATGGAGGACCGACTAATGAAAAACTGTTTTTT.